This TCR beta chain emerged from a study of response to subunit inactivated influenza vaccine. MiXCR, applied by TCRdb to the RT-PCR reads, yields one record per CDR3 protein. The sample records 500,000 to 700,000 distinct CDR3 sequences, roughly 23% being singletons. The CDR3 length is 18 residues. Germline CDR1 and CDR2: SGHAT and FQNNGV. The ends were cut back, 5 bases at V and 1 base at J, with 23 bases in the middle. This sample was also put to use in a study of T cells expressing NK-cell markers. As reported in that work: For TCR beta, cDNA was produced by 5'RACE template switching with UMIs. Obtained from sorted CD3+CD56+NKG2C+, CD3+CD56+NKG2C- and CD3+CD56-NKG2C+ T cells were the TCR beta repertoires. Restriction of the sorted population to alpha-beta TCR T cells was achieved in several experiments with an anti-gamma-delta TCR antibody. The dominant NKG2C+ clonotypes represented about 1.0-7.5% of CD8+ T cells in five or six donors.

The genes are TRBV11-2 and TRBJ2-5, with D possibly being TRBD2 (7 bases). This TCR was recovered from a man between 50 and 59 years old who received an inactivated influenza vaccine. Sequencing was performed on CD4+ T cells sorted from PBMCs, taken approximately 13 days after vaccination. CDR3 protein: CASSPRGGGWATQETQYF. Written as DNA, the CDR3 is TGTGCCAGCAGCCCACGGGGCGGGGGCTGGGCGACCCAAGAGACCCAGTACTTC.